The TCR beta chain described here comes from a study of T cells in women clearing cervical HPV infection. About this clone itself: The CDR3 goes on 3 residues after the read ends, and that part is filled in from the germline J gene.

Each participant carried one incident cervical HPV16 infection only. Cervical HPV DNA detected by MY09/MY11 PCR, typed by dot-blot. TCR beta CDR3 amplified by multiplex PCR from about 1200 ng genomic DNA. Generated by immunoSEQ multiplex PCR, the TCRdb table keeps only in-frame clones and is missing some. The sample has approximately 49,000 clones. CDR1 is DFQATT and CDR2 is SNEGSKA in the germline V gene (reference sequence). V lost 0 bases to trimming and J lost 4 bases, with 10 bases between them. CDR3 length equals 14 residues. This chain uses TRBV20-1 with TRBJ2-1; possibly TRBD1 for D (6 bases). The sequencing sample was made of blood buffy coat. This clonotype was sampled from a woman between 18 and 70 years old with a cervical HPV16 infection that either progressed to CIN3+ or cleared (not recorded which). CDR3 DNA, as far as it was read: TGCAGTGCTAGAGATATGGACAGATACAATGAG. Its protein is CSARDMDRYNE. From start to end, the CDR3 is CSARDMDRYNEQFF.